This T cell receptor (beta chain) was recorded in a study of blood T cell repertoires in COVID-19. On the study more broadly: Samples representing acute and convalescent COVID-19 were sourced from the United States, Italy and Spain. PBMCs, B-cell-depleted T cells, or T cells were the source of the cDNA or gDNA that made up the material.

Original processing methods: From reference gene primer amplification, estimates of nucleated cell counts were derived. The assay was immunoSEQ multiplex PCR, and TCRdb's table has in-frame clones only and misses some. From that table come the V and J calls and clone size; the DNA was used to work out D and trimming. The sample has 140,000 or so clones, more than 70% seen once. Germline V gives CDR1 LGHDT, CDR2 YNNKEL (reference sequence). V lost 4 bases to trimming and J lost 5 bases; unmatched junction nucleotides: 6. The CDR3 is made up of 15 amino acids. Sequencing was performed on peripheral blood. The receptor was derived from a woman aged 45-60 years with acute or convalescent COVID-19. The rearrangement uses TRBV3-1 (or the pseudogene TRBV3-2) and TRBJ2-5; 11 nucleotides match TRBD2. The CDR3 bases are TGTGCCAGCAGCCCCCTAGCGGGGGGTGCGGAGACCCAGTACTTC. This sequence encodes CASSPLAGGAETQYF.